The 9 T cell receptor beta chains below were found in one sample sequenced in a study of blood T cell repertoires in COVID-19. The assay was immunoSEQ multiplex PCR, and TCRdb's table has in-frame clones only and misses some. The sample yields around 130,000 clones, roughly 80% seen once. The specimen was peripheral blood. The receptor source for this set is a woman aged 55-69 years with acute or convalescent COVID-19.

This clone has just a few counts. CDR3 region: CASSPYGTGPGYTF. In DNA form, the CDR3 reads TGTGCCAGCAGCCCCTACGGGACAGGACCGGGCTACACCTTC. This rearrangement joins TRBV11-2 to TRBJ1-2, with 8 bases matching TRBD1. The V gene's germline CDR1 is SGHAT and CDR2 FQNNGV. The CDR3 is 14 amino acids. Trimming removed 5 bases from V and 8 bases from J; junction bases left unmatched: 10. Filled out from reference TRBV11-2 and TRBJ1-2, the complete variable domain reads EAGVAQSPRYKIIEKRQSVAFWCNPISGHATLYWYQQILGQGPKLLIQFQNNGVVDDSQLPKDRFSAERLKGVDSTLKIQPAKLEDSAVYLCASSPYGTGPGYTFGSGTRLTVV.

J is TRBJ1-2 and V is TRBV30; TRBD1 agrees at 7 bases. The CDR3 contains 16 residues. CDR1 is GTSNPN, CDR2 SVGIG, per germline (reference sequence). The J segment lost 4 bases and the V segment lost 1 base, leaving 12 bases of the junction unmatched. The CDR3 sequence is CAWSGSAGGFFYGYTF. In DNA form, the CDR3 reads TGTGCCTGGAGTGGTTCAGCAGGGGGATTTTTCTATGGCTACACCTTC.

This chain links TRBV5-1 with TRBJ2-7; the match to TRBD1 covers 9 bases. Per the germline V gene, CDR1 is SGHRS and CDR2 is YFSETQ. CDR3 length: 15 amino acids. The trim removed 5 bases at V and 1 base at J, leaving 7 bases unmatched. The CDR3 region has the DNA TGCGCCAGCAGTCAAGGCGGGACAGGGTCCTACGAGCAGTACGTC. Translated: CASSQGGTGSYEQYV.

The chain couples TRBV3-1 (or the pseudogene TRBV3-2) to TRBJ1-2, with a tentative D call TRBD1 (6 bases). CDR3 size: 12 residues. Trimming stripped 3 bases from V and 8 bases from J, with 10 bases between. CDR1 and CDR2 from the germline V gene are LGHDT and YNNKEL (reference sequence). DNA of the CDR3: TGTGCCAGCAGCCACCTGGGGGCCGGCTACACCTTC. It specifies CASSHLGAGYTF.

V is TRBV13 and J is TRBJ2-5; possibly TRBD2 for D (5 bases). Germline CDR1 PRHDT, CDR2 FYEKMQ (reference sequence). The V end was cut by 6 bases, the J end by 5 bases, with 19 bases between. The CDR3 consists of 15 residues. Here the CDR3 reads CASSHRVRGDETQYF. Written as DNA, the CDR3 is TGTGCCAGCAGTCATAGAGTTCGGGGTGATGAGACCCAGTACTTC.

This clone was detected only once. CDR3 DNA sequence: TGTGCCAGCAGGGGACAGGCCGCAGATACGCAGTATTTT. Translation: CASRGQAADTQYF. V gene TRBV6-5 combines with J gene TRBJ2-3; 8 nucleotides align to TRBD1. CDR1 MNHEY and CDR2 SVGAGI come from the germline V gene. This CDR3 is 13 amino acids long. The V segment lost 6 bases and the J segment 4 bases; nucleotides outside the gene matches: 3.

The chain recombines TRBV18 with TRBJ2-4; D might be TRBD1 (6 bases). From germline, CDR1 is KGHSH and CDR2 LQKENI. Trimming shortened V by 0 bases and J by 1 base, and 22 bases separated the two germline ends. CDR3 length equals 20 residues. This CDR3 is CASSPPLAQGRGSAKNIQYF. CDR3 DNA sequence: TGTGCCAGCTCACCACCGTTGGCGCAGGGAAGGGGGTCCGCCAAAAACATTCAGTACTTC.

The chain has TRBV5-1 and TRBJ1-1; no clear D gene. With 4 bases removed from V and 9 bases from J, the gap between germline ends came to 16 bases. CDR3 length: 13 residues. CDR1 and CDR2 (germline): SGHRS, YFSETQ. CDR3 DNA sequence: TGCGCCAGCAGCCCTATCTCTCAGACAAAAGCTTTCTTT. The encoded protein is CASSPISQTKAFF.

The chain is built from TRBV24-1 and TRBJ2-1; 12 nucleotides match TRBD1. This CDR3 contains 16 residues. The V gene's germline CDR1 is KGHDR and CDR2 SFDVKD. J gave up 4 bases and V 4 bases, and 4 bases lay outside the gene matches. For the CDR3, the DNA is TGTGCCACCAGTGAGGGGGGACAGGGGGCTTACAATGAGCAGTTCTTC. Encoded protein: CATSEGGQGAYNEQFF.